This T cell receptor (beta chain) was observed in a study of cytomegalovirus exposure and HLA in healthy donors. The overall study: Some 87 million unique TCRs from HLA-typed donors were held in an early release of data. Roughly four fifths of roughly 430 genotyped donors fell in the Caucasian-associated ancestry cluster. The study's findings and limits: Some segments of the V type, notably TRBV6-2 and TRBV6-3, were excluded as indistinguishable.

V was cut by 1 base and J by 0 bases, with 11 bases left in between. The germline gives CDR1 SGHKS, CDR2 YYEKEE (reference sequence). The CDR3 is 15 amino acids. On this clone: Its antigen remains unidentified.

Use of 60 Vbeta and 13 Jbeta primers characterized the PCR. The method was immunoSEQ multiplex PCR; TCRdb's version includes in-frame clones alone and lacks a portion of them. The sample comprises about 140,000 clones, about 70% of which are singletons, and around 3.6% rests with the top ten. This TCR was sampled from a young man in good health and CMV-seronegative. This chain uses TRBV5-5 with TRBJ2-7; D might be TRBD1 (6 bases). Material for sequencing was PBMCs. The chain's CDR3 is CASSLRGGSSYEQYF. The CDR3 coding sequence is TGTGCCAGCAGCTTGAGAGGGGGTAGCTCCTACGAGCAGTACTTC.